This TCR beta chain is drawn from a study of blood T cell repertoires in COVID-19. The CDR3 has 13 residues. V was cut by 6 bases and J by 8 bases, with 14 bases left in between. Generated by immunoSEQ multiplex PCR, the TCRdb table keeps only in-frame clones and is missing some. The repertoire includes fewer than 250,000 clones, approximately 80% of them detected once, and roughly 6.4% sits in the top ten. The TCR comes from a woman aged 55-75 years with active or convalescent COVID-19. The chain combines TRBV6-7 with TRBJ1-5; D is perhaps TRBD1 (5 bases). TRBV6-7 is an open reading frame whose function is uncertain. The sample taken for sequencing was peripheral blood. The CDR3 region has the DNA TGTGCCAGCAGCTGGAGGGGAGGGGAGCCCCAGCATTTT. Protein: CASSWRGGEPQHF.